This T cell receptor beta chain was captured by sequencing in a study of identical twins. Study-level results: The authors noted that invariant MAIT and iNKT cells could partly confound zero-insertion analyses.

There are many counts of this clonotype. Its antigen is currently unknown. Each cDNA held unique molecular identifiers, and template switching gave it a universal primer site. TCRdb analysed the 5' RACE reads with MiXCR anew, one entry per CDR3 protein. The table includes 280,000 or so distinct CDR3 sequences, about 8.3% detected once. The CDR3 loop spans 14 amino acids. CDR1 and CDR2 (germline): MNHEY, SMNVEV (reference sequence). Trimming shortened V by 2 bases and J by 5 bases, and 7 bases separated the two germline ends. This sample also appeared in a second study, on yellow fever vaccine responses in identical twins. That report adds: Reports say the vaccine T cell response in twins looked partly convergent and partly personalized.

V is TRBV27 and J is TRBJ1-6; D gene ambiguous. This sequence was found in a woman under 30 in good health. What was sequenced was memory (CD45RO+) T cells sorted from blood. The CDR3 protein is CASSLNGHNSPLHF. The CDR3 nucleotides are TGTGCCAGCAGTTTAAACGGTCATAATTCACCCCTCCACTTT.